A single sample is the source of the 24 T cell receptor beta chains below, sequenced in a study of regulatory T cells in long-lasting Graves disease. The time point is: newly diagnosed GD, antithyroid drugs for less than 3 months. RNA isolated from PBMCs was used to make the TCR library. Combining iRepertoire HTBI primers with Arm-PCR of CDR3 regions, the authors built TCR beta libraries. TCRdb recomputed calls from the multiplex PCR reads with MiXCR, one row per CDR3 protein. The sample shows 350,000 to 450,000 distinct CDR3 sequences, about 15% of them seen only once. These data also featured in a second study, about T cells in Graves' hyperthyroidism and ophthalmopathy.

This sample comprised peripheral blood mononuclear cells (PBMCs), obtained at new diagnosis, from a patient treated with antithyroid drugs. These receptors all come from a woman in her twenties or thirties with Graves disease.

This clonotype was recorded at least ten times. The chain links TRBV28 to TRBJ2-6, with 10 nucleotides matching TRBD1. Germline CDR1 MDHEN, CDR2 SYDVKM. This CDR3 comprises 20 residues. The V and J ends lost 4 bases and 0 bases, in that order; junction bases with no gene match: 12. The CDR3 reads CASSSARQGATSSGANVLTF. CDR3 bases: TGTGCCAGCAGTTCAGCACGACAGGGGGCGACCAGCTCTGGGGCCAACGTCCTGACTTTC.

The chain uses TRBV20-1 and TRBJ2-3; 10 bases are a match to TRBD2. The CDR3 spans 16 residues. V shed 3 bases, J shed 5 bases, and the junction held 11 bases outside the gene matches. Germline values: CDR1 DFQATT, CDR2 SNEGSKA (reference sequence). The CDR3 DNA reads TGCAGTGCTAGTGTTTTGGGACTAGCGTTAGGAGATACGCAGTATTTT. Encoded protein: CSASVLGLALGDTQYF.

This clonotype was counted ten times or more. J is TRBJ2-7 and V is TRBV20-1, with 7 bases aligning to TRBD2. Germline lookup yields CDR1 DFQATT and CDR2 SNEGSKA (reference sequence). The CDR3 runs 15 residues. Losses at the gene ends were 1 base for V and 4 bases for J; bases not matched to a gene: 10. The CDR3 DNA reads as TGCAGTGCTAGAGTTAGGGCGGGAGTGTGGTACGAGCAGTACTTC. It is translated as CSARVRAGVWYEQYF.

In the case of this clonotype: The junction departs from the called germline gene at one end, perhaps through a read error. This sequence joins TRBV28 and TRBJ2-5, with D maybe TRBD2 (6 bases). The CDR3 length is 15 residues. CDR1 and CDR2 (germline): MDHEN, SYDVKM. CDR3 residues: CASSGVAEPQETQYF. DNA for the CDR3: TGTGCTAGCAGTGGGGTAGCGGAACCCCAAGAGACCCAGTACTTC.

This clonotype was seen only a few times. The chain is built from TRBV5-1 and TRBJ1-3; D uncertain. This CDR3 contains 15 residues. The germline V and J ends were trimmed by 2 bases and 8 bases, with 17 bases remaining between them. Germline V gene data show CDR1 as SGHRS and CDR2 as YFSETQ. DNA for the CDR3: TGCGCCAGCAGCTTTAGGAGTCGGAGGGAAGACACCATATATTTT. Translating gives CASSFRSRREDTIYF.

CDR3 amino acids: CASSSSTGINYGYTF. The CDR3 nucleotides are TGTGCCAGCAGTTCCTCGACAGGGATTAACTATGGCTACACCTTC. The chain links TRBV6-2 or TRBV6-3 to TRBJ1-2; TRBD1 matches 7 bases. The CDR3 extends over 15 amino acids. CDR1 and CDR2 (germline): MNHEY, SVGEGT. Trimming removed 4 bases from V and 1 base from J; junction bases left unmatched: 6.

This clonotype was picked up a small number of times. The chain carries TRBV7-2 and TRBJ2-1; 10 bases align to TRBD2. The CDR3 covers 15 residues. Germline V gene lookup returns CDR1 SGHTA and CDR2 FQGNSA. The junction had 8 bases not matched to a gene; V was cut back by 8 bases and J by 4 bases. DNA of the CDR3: TGTGCCAGCGTTAAATTAGCGGGAGGTTACAATGAGCAGTTCTTC. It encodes CASVKLAGGYNEQFF.

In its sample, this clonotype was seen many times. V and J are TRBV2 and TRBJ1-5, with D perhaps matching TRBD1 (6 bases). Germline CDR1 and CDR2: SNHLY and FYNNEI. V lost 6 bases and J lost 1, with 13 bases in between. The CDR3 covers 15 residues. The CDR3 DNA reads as TGTGCCAGCAGCGCGGAGGGGGGGAGCAATCAGCCCCAGCATTTT. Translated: CASSAEGGSNQPQHF.

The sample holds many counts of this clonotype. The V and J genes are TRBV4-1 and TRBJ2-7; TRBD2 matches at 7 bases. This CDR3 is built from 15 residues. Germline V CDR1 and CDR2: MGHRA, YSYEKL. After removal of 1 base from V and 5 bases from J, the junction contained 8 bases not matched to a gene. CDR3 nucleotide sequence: TGCGCCAGCAGCCAAGTGGAGCGGGATACACACGAGCAGTACTTC. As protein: CASSQVERDTHEQYF.

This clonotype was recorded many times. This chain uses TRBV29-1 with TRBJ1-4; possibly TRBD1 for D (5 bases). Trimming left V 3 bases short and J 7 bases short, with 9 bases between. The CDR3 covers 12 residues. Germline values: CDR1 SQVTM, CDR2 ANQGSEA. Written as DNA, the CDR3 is TGCAGCGTTGATGGGGGTGGTGAAAAACTGTTTTTT. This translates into CSVDGGGEKLFF.

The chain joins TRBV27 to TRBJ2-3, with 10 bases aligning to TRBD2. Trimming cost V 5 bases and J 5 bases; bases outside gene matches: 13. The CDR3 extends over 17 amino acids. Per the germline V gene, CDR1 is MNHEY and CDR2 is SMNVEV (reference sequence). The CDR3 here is CASSPLEREGLGDTQYF. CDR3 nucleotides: TGTGCCAGCAGTCCCCTTGAGCGGGAGGGCCTGGGAGATACGCAGTATTTT.

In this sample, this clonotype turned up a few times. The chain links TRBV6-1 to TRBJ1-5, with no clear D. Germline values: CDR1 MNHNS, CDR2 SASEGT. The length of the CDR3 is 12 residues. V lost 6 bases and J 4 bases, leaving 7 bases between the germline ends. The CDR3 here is CASRGRNQPQHF. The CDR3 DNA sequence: TGTGCCAGCAGGGGCAGAAATCAGCCCCAGCATTTT.

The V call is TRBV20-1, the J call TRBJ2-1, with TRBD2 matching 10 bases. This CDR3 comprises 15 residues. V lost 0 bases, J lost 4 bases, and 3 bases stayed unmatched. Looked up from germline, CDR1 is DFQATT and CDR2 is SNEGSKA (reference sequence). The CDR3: CSARDRSGRYNEQFF. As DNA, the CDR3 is TGCAGTGCTAGAGATCGTAGCGGGAGGTACAATGAGCAGTTCTTC.

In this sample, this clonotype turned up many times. CDR3 sequence reads: CASSEGAYEQYF. For the CDR3, the DNA is TGTGCCAGCAGCGAGGGGGCCTACGAGCAGTACTTC. The rearrangement links TRBV11-2 to TRBJ2-7; tentatively, D is TRBD1 (6 bases). Germline CDR1 SGHAT, CDR2 FQNNGV. Trimming took 5 bases from V and 2 from J, leaving 7 bases between them. This CDR3 region has 12 residues.

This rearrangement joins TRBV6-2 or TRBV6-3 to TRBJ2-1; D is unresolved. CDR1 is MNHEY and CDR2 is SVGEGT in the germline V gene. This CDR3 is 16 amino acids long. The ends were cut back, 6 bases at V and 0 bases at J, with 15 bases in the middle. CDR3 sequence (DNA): TGTGCCAGCAGGGCGGACGCTCTGAGCTCCTACAATGAGCAGTTCTTC. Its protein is CASRADALSSYNEQFF.

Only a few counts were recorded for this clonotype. The CDR3 loop is CSAQGRRNEQFF. The CDR3 DNA follows: TGCAGTGCGCAGGGTCGACGCAATGAGCAGTTCTTC. This rearrangement joins TRBV20-1 to TRBJ2-1, with D perhaps TRBD1 (5 bases). The V end lost 6 bases, the J end lost 6 bases, and 12 bases lay between the germline ends. This CDR3 has 12 residues. CDR1 and CDR2 (germline): DFQATT, SNEGSKA (reference sequence).

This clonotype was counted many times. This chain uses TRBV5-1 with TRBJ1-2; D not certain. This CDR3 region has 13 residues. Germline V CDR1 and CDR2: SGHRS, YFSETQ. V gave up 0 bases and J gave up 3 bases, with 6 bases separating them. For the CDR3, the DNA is TGCGCCAGCAGCTTGGCAGAGGACTATGGCTACACCTTC. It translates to CASSLAEDYGYTF.

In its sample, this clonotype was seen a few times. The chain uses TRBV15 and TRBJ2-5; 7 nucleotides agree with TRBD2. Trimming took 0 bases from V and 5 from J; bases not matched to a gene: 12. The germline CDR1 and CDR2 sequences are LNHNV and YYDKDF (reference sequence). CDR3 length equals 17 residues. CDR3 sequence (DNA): TGTGCCACCAGCAGAGATCATCAGGGAGGGCCGGGGGAGACCCAGTACTTC. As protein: CATSRDHQGGPGETQYF. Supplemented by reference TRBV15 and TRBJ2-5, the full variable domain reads DAMVIQNPRYQVTQFGKPVTLSCSQTLNHNVMYWYQQKSSQAPKLLFHYYDKDFNNEADTPDNFQSRRPNTSFCFLDIRSPGLGDTAMYLCATSRDHQGGPGETQYFGPGTRLLVL.

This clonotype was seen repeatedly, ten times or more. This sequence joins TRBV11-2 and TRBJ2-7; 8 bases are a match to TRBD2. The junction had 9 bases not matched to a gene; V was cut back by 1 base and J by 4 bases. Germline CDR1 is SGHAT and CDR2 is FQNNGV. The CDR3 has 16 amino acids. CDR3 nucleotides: TGTGCCAGCAGCTTAGTCGGAGGGAGCGGGGGATACGAGCAGTACTTC. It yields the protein CASSLVGGSGGYEQYF.

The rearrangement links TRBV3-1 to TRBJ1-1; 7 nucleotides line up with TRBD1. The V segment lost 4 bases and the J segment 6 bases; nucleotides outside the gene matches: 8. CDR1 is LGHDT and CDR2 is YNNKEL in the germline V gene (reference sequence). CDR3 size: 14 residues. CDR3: CASSPRGRLSEAFF. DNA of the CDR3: TGTGCCAGCAGCCCAAGGGGGCGATTGTCTGAAGCTTTCTTT.

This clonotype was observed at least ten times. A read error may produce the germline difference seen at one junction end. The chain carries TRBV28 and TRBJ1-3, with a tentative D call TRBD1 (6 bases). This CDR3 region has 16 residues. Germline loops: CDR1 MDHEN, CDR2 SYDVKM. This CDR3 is CASSPGGLSSGNTTYF. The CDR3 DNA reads TGTGCCAGCAGCCCCGGGGGCCTGAGCTCTGGAAACACCACATATTTT.

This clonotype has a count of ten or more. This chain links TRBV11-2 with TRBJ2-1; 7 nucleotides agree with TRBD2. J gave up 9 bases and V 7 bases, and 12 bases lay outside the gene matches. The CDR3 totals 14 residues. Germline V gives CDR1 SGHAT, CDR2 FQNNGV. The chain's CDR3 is CASTLAALRGEQFF. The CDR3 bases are TGTGCCAGCACCCTAGCGGCCCTGAGGGGTGAGCAGTTCTTC. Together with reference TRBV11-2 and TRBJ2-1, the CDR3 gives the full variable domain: EAGVAQSPRYKIIEKRQSVAFWCNPISGHATLYWYQQILGQGPKLLIQFQNNGVVDDSQLPKDRFSAERLKGVDSTLKIQPAKLEDSAVYLCASTLAALRGEQFFGPGTRLTVL.

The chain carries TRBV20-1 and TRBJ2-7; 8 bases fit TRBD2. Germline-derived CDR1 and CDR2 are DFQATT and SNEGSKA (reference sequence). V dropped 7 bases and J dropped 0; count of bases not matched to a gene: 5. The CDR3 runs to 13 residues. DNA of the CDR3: TGCAGTGAAGAGCGGGAGCTCTCCTACGAGCAGTACTTC. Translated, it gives CSEERELSYEQYF.

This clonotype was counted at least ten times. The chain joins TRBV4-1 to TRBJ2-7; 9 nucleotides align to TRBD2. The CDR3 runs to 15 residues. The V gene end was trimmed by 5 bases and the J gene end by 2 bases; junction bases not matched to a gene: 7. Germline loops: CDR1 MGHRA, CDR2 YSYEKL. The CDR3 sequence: CASSSGLAPTYEQYF. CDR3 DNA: TGCGCCAGCAGCTCGGGACTAGCTCCGACCTACGAGCAGTACTTC.